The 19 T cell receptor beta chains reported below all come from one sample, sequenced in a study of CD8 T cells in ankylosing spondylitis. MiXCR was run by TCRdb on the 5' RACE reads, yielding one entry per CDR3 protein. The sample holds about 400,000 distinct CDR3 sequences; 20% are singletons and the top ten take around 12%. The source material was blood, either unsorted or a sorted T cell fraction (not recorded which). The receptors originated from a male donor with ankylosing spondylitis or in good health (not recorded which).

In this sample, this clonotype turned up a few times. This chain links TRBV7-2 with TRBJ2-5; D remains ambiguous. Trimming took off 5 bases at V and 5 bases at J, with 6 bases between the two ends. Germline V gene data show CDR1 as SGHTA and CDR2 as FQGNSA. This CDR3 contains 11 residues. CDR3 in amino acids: CASSLPETQYF. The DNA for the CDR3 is TGTGCCAGCAGCCTGCCCGAGACCCAGTACTTC.

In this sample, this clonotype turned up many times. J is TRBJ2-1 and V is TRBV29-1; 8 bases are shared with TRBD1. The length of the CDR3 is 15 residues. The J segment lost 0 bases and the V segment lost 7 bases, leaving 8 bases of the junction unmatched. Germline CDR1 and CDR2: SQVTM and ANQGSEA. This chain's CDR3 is CSAWTGYGSYNEQFF. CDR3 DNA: TGCAGCGCTTGGACAGGGTATGGCTCCTACAATGAGCAGTTCTTC.

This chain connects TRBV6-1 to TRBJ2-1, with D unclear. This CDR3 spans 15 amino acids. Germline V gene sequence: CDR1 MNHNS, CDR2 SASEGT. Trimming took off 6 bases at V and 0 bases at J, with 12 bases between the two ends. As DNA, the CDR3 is TGTGCCAGCAGCGTCCTCGATGGCTCCTACAATGAGCAGTTCTTC. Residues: CASSVLDGSYNEQFF.

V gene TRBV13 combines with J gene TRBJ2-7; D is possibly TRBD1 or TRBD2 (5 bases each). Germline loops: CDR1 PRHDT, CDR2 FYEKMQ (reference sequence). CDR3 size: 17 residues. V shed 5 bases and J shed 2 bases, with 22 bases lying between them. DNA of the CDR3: TGTGCCAGCAGCACCGGGGTCCTCTGGGACGCTGCCTACGAGCAGTACTTC. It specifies CASSTGVLWDAAYEQYF.

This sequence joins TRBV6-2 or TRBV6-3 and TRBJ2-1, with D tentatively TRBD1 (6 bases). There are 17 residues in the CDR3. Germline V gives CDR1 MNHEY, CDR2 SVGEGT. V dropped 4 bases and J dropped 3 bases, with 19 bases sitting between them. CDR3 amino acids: CASSSGVSALGYNEQFF. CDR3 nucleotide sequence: TGTGCCAGCAGTTCAGGGGTTAGTGCACTTGGCTACAATGAGCAGTTCTTC.

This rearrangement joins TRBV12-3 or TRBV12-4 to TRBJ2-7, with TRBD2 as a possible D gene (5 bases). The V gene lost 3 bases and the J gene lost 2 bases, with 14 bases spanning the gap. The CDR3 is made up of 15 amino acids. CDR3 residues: CASSFSLAGAYEQYF. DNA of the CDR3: TGTGCCAGCAGTTTTTCGTTGGCCGGGGCCTACGAGCAGTACTTC.

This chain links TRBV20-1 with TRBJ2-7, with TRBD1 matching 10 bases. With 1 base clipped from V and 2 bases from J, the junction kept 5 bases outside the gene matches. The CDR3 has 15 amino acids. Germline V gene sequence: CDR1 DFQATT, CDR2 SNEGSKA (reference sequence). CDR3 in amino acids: CSARVKDRGAYEQYF. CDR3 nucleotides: TGCAGTGCTAGAGTGAAGGACAGGGGGGCCTACGAGCAGTACTTC.

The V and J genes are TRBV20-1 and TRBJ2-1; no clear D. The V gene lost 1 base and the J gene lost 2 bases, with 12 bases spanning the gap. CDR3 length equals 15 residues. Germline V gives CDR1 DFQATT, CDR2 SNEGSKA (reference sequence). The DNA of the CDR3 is TGCAGTGCTAGAGGGCGACAAAGAACCTACAATGAGCAGTTCTTC. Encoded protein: CSARGRQRTYNEQFF.

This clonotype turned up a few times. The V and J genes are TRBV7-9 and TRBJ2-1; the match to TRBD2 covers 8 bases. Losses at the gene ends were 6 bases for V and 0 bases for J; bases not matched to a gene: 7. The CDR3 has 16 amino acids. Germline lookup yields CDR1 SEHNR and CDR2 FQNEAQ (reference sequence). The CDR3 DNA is TGTGCCAGCAGAACTAGCGGAATGAGCTCCTACAATGAGCAGTTCTTC. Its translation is CASRTSGMSSYNEQFF.

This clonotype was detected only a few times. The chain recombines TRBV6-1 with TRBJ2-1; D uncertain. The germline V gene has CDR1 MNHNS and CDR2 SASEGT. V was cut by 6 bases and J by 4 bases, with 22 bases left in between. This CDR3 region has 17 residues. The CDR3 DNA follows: TGTGCCAGCAGACCAAGTGGGGTCCTTGGGGTATACAATGAGCAGTTCTTC. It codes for CASRPSGVLGVYNEQFF.

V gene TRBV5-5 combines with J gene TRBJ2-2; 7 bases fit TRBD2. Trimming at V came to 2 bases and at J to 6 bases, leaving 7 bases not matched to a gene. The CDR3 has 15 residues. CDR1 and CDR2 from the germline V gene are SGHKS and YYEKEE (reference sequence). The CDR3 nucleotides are TGTGCCAGCAGCTTCGTCTGGGGGGGGGCCGGGGAGCTGTTTTTT. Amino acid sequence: CASSFVWGGAGELFF.

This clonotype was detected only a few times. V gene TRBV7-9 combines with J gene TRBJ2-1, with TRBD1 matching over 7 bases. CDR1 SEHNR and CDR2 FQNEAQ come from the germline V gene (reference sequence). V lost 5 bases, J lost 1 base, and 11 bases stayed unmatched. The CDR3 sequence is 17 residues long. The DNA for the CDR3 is TGTGCCAGCAGCGACGGGACAGCCGACCCTTCCTACAATGAGCAGTTCTTC. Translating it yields CASSDGTADPSYNEQFF.

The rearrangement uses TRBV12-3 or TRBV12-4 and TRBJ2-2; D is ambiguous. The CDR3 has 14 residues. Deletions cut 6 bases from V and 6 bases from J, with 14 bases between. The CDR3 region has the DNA TGTGCCAGCAGCGCCTTACTCGGTCCCGGGGAGCTGTTTTTT. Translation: CASSALLGPGELFF.

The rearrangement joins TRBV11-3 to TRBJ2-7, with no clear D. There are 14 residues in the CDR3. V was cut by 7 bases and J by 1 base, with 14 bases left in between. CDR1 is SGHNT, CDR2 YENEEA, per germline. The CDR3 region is CASTPLLGSYEQYF. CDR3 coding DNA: TGTGCCAGCACCCCTCTCTTGGGGTCCTACGAGCAGTACTTC.

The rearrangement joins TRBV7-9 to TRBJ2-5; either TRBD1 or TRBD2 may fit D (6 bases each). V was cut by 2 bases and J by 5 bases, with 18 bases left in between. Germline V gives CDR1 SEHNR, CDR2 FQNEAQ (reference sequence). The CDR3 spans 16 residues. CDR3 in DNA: TGTGCCAGCAGCTTACTCCCTGTCGGGGGCTCGGAGACCCAGTACTTC. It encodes CASSLLPVGGSETQYF.

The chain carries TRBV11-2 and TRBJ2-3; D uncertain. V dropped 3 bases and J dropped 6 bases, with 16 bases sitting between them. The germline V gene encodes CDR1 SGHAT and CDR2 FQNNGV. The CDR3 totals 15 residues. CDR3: CASSLAGRMEDTQYF. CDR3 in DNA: TGTGCCAGCAGCTTGGCCGGGCGGATGGAGGATACGCAGTATTTT.

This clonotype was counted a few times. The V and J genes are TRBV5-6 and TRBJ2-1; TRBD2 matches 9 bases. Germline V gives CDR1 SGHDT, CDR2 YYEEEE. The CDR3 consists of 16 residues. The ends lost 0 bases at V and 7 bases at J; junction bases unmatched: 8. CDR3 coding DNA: TGTGCCAGCAGCTTGGTAGCGGGGGCCTTTGGGAATGAGCAGTTCTTC. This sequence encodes CASSLVAGAFGNEQFF.

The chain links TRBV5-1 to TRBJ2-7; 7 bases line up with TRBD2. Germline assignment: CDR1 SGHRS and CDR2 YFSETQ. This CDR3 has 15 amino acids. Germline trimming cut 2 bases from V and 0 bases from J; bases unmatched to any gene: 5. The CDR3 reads CASSFPGGTSYEQYF. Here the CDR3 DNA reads TGCGCCAGCAGCTTCCCGGGGGGAACCTCCTACGAGCAGTACTTC.

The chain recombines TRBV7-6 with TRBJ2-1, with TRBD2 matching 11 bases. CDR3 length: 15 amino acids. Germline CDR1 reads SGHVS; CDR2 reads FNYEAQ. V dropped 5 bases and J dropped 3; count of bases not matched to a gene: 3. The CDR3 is CASSASGGRYNEQFF. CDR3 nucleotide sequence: TGTGCCAGCAGCGCTAGCGGGGGGCGCTACAATGAGCAGTTCTTC.